Presented here are 28 T cell receptor beta chains from one specimen sequenced in a study of T cell responses to AZD1222 COVID-19 vaccine. Profiling relied on immunoSEQ multiplex PCR, and the TCRdb table lists in-frame clones only, not all of them. The sample consists of just under 80,000 clones, roughly 90% of them appearing once. Sequencing was performed on peripheral blood, taken 28 days after the second AZD1222 dose. Source of these receptors: an adult who received the AZD1222 COVID-19 vaccine.

The chain is built from TRBV6-5 and TRBJ1-4; TRBD1 agrees at 9 bases. V shed 0 bases, J shed 8 bases, and the junction held 4 bases outside the gene matches. CDR1 MNHEY and CDR2 SVGAGI come from the germline V gene. This CDR3 comprises 15 residues. The CDR3 nucleotides are TGTGCCAGCAGTTACTCGGGACAGGGTCTAGAAAAACTGTTTTTT. Translating gives CASSYSGQGLEKLFF.

This chain uses TRBV27 with TRBJ2-7, with TRBD2 matching over 7 bases. J lost 3 bases, V lost 8 bases, and 7 bases had no gene match. Per the germline V gene, CDR1 is MNHEY and CDR2 is SMNVEV (reference sequence). This CDR3 contains 13 residues. The CDR3 sequence: CASGRAVFYEQYF. CDR3 nucleotides: TGTGCCAGCGGGAGGGCTGTTTTCTACGAGCAGTACTTC.

The chain is built from TRBV2 and TRBJ1-5; D not resolved. The V end lost 7 bases, the J end lost 3 bases, and 10 bases lay between the germline ends. The germline V gene has CDR1 SNHLY and CDR2 FYNNEI. CDR3 size: 13 residues. The chain's CDR3 is CASKAAPNQPQHF. In DNA form, the CDR3 reads TGTGCCAGCAAGGCGGCACCCAATCAGCCCCAGCATTTT. Based on the CDR3 plus reference TRBV2 and TRBJ1-5, the full variable domain is EPEVTQTPSHQVTQMGQEVILRCVPISNHLYFYWYRQILGQKVEFLVSFYNNEISEKSEIFDDQFSVERPDGSNFTLKIRSTKLEDSAMYFCASKAAPNQPQHFGDGTRLSIL.

This clone was recorded only once. This rearrangement joins TRBV10-1 to TRBJ2-7; D might be TRBD1 (5 bases). Germline loops: CDR1 WNHNN, CDR2 SYGVQD (reference sequence). The CDR3 runs 12 residues. The germline V and J ends were trimmed by 7 bases and 3 bases, with 10 bases remaining between them. CDR3 amino acids: CASTGIGYEQYF. The CDR3 coding sequence is TGCGCCAGCACAGGGATCGGCTACGAGCAGTACTTC.

The chain joins TRBV18 to TRBJ2-5; D gene ambiguous. V gave up 6 bases and J gave up 5 bases, with 10 bases separating them. The CDR3 contains 12 residues. Germline V gene data show CDR1 as KGHSH and CDR2 as LQKENI. The CDR3 DNA is TGTGCCAGCTCCTCCCCGGTGGAGACCCAGTACTTC. Amino acid sequence: CASSSPVETQYF.

This clone was seen only once. V and J are TRBV9 and TRBJ1-2; the match to TRBD1 covers 8 bases. Per germline, CDR1 SGDLS and CDR2 YYNGEE. The CDR3 has 14 amino acids. The V and J ends lost 1 base and 7 bases, in that order; junction bases with no gene match: 6. This CDR3 reads CASSVSDTGGGYTF. The CDR3 bases are TGTGCCAGCAGCGTATCCGACACAGGGGGTGGCTACACCTTC.

This clone was counted a single time. The chain couples TRBV7-2 to TRBJ2-6; a possible D gene is TRBD1 (6 bases). The germline V and J ends were trimmed by 0 bases and 2 bases, with 14 bases remaining between them. Germline CDR1 is SGHTA and CDR2 is FQGNSA. CDR3 size: 18 residues. In DNA form, the CDR3 reads TGTGCCAGCAGCTTAGCGCCTAGGGGGTCTGCTGGGGCCAACGTCCTGACTTTC. Amino acids: CASSLAPRGSAGANVLTF.

The V gene is TRBV2, the J gene TRBJ2-3; D call uncertain. Trimming stripped 10 bases from V and 0 bases from J, with 14 bases between. Germline lookup yields CDR1 SNHLY and CDR2 FYNNEI. The CDR3 contains 14 residues. The CDR3 is CATPSMPSTDTQYF. In nucleotides, the CDR3 is TGTGCCACCCCTTCGATGCCCAGCACAGATACGCAGTATTTT.

The chain carries TRBV6-1 and TRBJ1-2; D gene unclear. This CDR3 region has 18 residues. Trimming stripped 1 base from V and 4 bases from J, with 22 bases between. Germline loops: CDR1 MNHNS, CDR2 SASEGT. The CDR3 sequence: CASSEGVGRTIAGYGYTF. The CDR3 DNA reads as TGTGCCAGCAGTGAAGGGGTTGGACGGACCATAGCCGGCTATGGCTACACCTTC.

The chain carries TRBV28 and TRBJ1-1, with a possible D match to TRBD1 (6 bases). V gave up 3 bases and J gave up 0 bases, with 14 bases separating them. The CDR3 sequence is 16 residues long. Per germline, CDR1 MDHEN and CDR2 SYDVKM. This CDR3 is CASSFQGIPVNTEAFF. The CDR3 nucleotides are TGTGCCAGCAGTTTTCAGGGGATACCGGTGAACACTGAAGCTTTCTTT.

The genes are TRBV28 and TRBJ2-5; TRBD1 aligns across 7 bases. V shed 3 bases and J 1 base; nucleotides not matched to a gene: 8. Germline CDR1 is MDHEN and CDR2 is SYDVKM. CDR3 length equals 16 residues. As DNA, the CDR3 is TGTGCCAGCAGTTTTCAGACAGGGTCCCCCCAAGAGACCCAGTACTTC. Protein: CASSFQTGSPQETQYF.

The V and J genes are TRBV25-1 and TRBJ2-6, with D possibly matching TRBD1 (5 bases). Trimming left V 7 bases short and J 2 bases short, with 15 bases between. Germline CDR1 and CDR2: MGHDK and SYGVNS. This CDR3 contains 16 residues. The DNA of the CDR3 is TGTGCCAGCACCAGTTTTGGGGCACCTGGGGCCAACGTCCTGACTTTC. Its protein is CASTSFGAPGANVLTF.

J is TRBJ1-1 and V is TRBV5-4, with 8 positions matching TRBD1. The CDR3 consists of 13 residues. The V gene's germline CDR1 is SGHNT and CDR2 YYREEE (reference sequence). With V trimmed by 0 bases and J by 11 bases, 6 bases remained unmatched. CDR3 residues: CASSLGQGAYAFF. For the CDR3, the DNA is TGTGCCAGCAGCTTGGGTCAGGGGGCGTATGCTTTCTTT.

The rearrangement uses TRBV9 and TRBJ2-1; TRBD2 aligns across 9 bases. V gave up 3 bases and J gave up 4 bases; unmatched junction bases: 5. This CDR3 is 15 amino acids long. Germline assignment: CDR1 SGDLS and CDR2 YYNGEE. This CDR3 reads CASSALAGRYNEQFF. CDR3 sequence (DNA): TGTGCCAGCAGCGCACTAGCGGGCAGATACAATGAGCAGTTCTTC.

The gene calls are TRBV6-5 and TRBJ1-5; no clear D gene. Germline CDR1 and CDR2: MNHEY and SVGAGI. The CDR3 has 13 amino acids. Trimming cost V 6 bases and J 0 bases, with 6 bases left between them. As DNA, the CDR3 is TGTGCCAGCAGGGAGGATAGCAATCAGCCCCAGCATTTT. This encodes CASREDSNQPQHF.

This clone was found once. The J gene is TRBJ1-1, the V gene TRBV6-5; D call uncertain. Germline V gene lookup returns CDR1 MNHEY and CDR2 SVGAGI. Trimming took off 8 bases at V and 2 bases at J, with 6 bases between the two ends. The CDR3 runs 11 residues. As DNA, the CDR3 is TGTGCCAGCGCAGAAAACACTGAAGCTTTCTTT. Translation: CASAENTEAFF.

The rearrangement uses TRBV3-1 (or the pseudogene TRBV3-2) and TRBJ2-3; D remains unclear. CDR3 length equals 13 residues. V was clipped by 3 bases and J by 4 bases, with 8 bases between them. Germline lookup yields CDR1 LGHDT and CDR2 YNNKEL (reference sequence). The CDR3 is CASSQNRADTQYF. The CDR3 region has the DNA TGTGCCAGCAGCCAGAATAGAGCAGATACGCAGTATTTT.

The V call is TRBV3-1 (or the pseudogene TRBV3-2), the J call TRBJ2-1; a weak D match, TRBD1 (7 bases). V lost 0 bases and J 4 bases, leaving 13 bases between the germline ends. The CDR3 runs 16 residues. CDR1 is LGHDT and CDR2 is YNNKEL in the germline V gene (reference sequence). In DNA form, the CDR3 reads TGTGCCAGCAGCCAAGATGTGGCAGGGGGGTACAATGAGCAGTTCTTC. Encoded protein: CASSQDVAGGYNEQFF.

The V and J genes are TRBV24-1 and TRBJ1-5; D is undetermined. Trimming stripped 12 bases from V and 1 base from J, with 12 bases between. Germline V gene sequence: CDR1 KGHDR, CDR2 SFDVKD. This CDR3 spans 13 amino acids. The CDR3 spells CACGEDSNQPQHF. The CDR3 DNA reads TGTGCCTGCGGGGAGGACAGCAATCAGCCCCAGCATTTT.

The chain has TRBV5-1 and TRBJ1-4; D unresolved. Germline lookup yields CDR1 SGHRS and CDR2 YFSETQ. The CDR3 is 15 residues long. The V end was cut by 4 bases, the J end by 7 bases, with 17 bases between. For the CDR3, the DNA is TGCGCCAGCAGCACCTCAGACTGGGTTGGTGAAAAACTGTTTTTT. Translating gives CASSTSDWVGEKLFF.

The chain couples TRBV6-5 to TRBJ1-2, with D possibly being TRBD1 (6 bases). Trimming stripped 0 bases from V and 4 bases from J, with 15 bases between. The germline V gene encodes CDR1 MNHEY and CDR2 SVGAGI. The CDR3 is 16 amino acids. Written as DNA, the CDR3 is TGTGCCAGCAGTTACTCAGGGACATCCCCCGGCTATGGCTACACCTTC. The encoded protein is CASSYSGTSPGYGYTF.

CDR3 in amino acids: CASSATGTGELFF. The DNA of the CDR3 is TGTGCCAGCAGCGCCACGGGAACCGGGGAGCTGTTTTTT. The chain is built from TRBV5-4 and TRBJ2-2; tentative D call: TRBD2 (5 bases). The CDR3 has 13 amino acids. V was pared by 4 bases and J by 5 bases, with 9 bases between. Germline lookup yields CDR1 SGHNT and CDR2 YYREEE (reference sequence).

The rearrangement uses TRBV15 and TRBJ2-1; no firm D call. CDR1 is LNHNV, CDR2 YYDKDF, per germline (reference sequence). The CDR3 has 16 amino acids. Trimming took off 0 bases at V and 3 bases at J, with 12 bases between the two ends. This chain's CDR3 is CATSRENYYYYNEQFF. The CDR3 DNA follows: TGTGCCACCAGCAGAGAGAACTACTACTACTACAATGAGCAGTTCTTC.

V and J are TRBV20-1 and TRBJ2-3; D is perhaps TRBD2 (5 bases). Looked up from germline, CDR1 is DFQATT and CDR2 is SNEGSKA (reference sequence). Trimming shortened V by 8 bases and J by 4 bases, and 10 bases separated the two germline ends. The CDR3 runs to 11 residues. CDR3 nucleotide sequence: TGCAGTCGGCTAGCTGCAGATACGCAGTATTTT. Amino acids: CSRLAADTQYF.

V usage is TRBV19 and J usage is TRBJ2-7, with D maybe TRBD2 (5 bases). V gave up 3 bases and J gave up 4 bases, with 16 bases separating them. Germline-derived CDR1 and CDR2 are LNHDA and SQIVND (reference sequence). The CDR3 has 15 residues. For the CDR3, the DNA is TGTGCCAGTAGTATTCGGGATGCCCTGTGGTACGAGCAGTACTTC. Amino acids: CASSIRDALWYEQYF.

The chain links TRBV19 to TRBJ2-7, with TRBD2 as a possible D gene (6 bases). CDR3 size: 14 residues. Looked up from germline, CDR1 is LNHDA and CDR2 is SQIVND (reference sequence). V was shortened by 5 bases and J by 0 bases, with 11 bases between the two germline ends. CDR3 coding DNA: TGTGCCAGTAGTGTGGGTAGCGGCTCCTACGAGCAGTACTTC. Its translation is CASSVGSGSYEQYF.

V gene TRBV10-3 combines with J gene TRBJ2-1, with a possible D match to TRBD1 (5 bases). The CDR3 extends over 14 amino acids. Germline V gene lookup returns CDR1 ENHRY and CDR2 SYGVKD. V was shortened by 7 bases and J by 5 bases, with 15 bases between the two germline ends. CDR3 loop: CAITTPGQNNEQFF. The CDR3 DNA reads TGTGCCATCACCACACCAGGGCAAAACAATGAGCAGTTCTTC.

The rearrangement links TRBV3-1 (or the pseudogene TRBV3-2) to TRBJ2-7, with D possibly being TRBD1 or TRBD2 (5 bases each). Germline CDR1 reads LGHDT; CDR2 reads YNNKEL (reference sequence). This CDR3 comprises 14 residues. Trimming removed 2 bases from V and 6 bases from J, with 14 bases in between. This chain's CDR3 is CASSQKRGVREQYF. In DNA form, the CDR3 reads TGTGCCAGCAGCCAAAAACGAGGGGTGCGCGAGCAGTACTTC.